The entry that follows covers one T cell receptor beta chain sequence. The sample belongs to a study of blood T cell repertoires in COVID-19. V was clipped by 9 bases and J by 5 bases, with 17 bases between them. The CDR3 has 14 residues. Germline CDR1 and CDR2: SGHRS and YFSETQ. Some clones are missing from TCRdb's copy, which holds only in-frame ones; the method was immunoSEQ multiplex PCR. The sample has approximately 54,000 clones; roughly 90% are singletons. The sequenced material came from peripheral blood. The receptor was isolated from a man aged 50 to 60 with acute or convalescent COVID-19. This chain uses TRBV5-1 with TRBJ1-4, with D possibly being TRBD1 (6 bases). The CDR3 sequence is CATIAEGQNEKLFF. The CDR3, as DNA: TGCGCCACCATAGCCGAGGGACAAAATGAAAAACTGTTTTTT.